The T cell receptor beta chain described here comes from a study of blood T cell repertoires in COVID-19. The wider study: COVID-19 samples collected from the United States, Italy and Spain covered acute and convalescent phases. T cells, B-cell-depleted T cells, or PBMCs provided the cDNA or gDNA that served as material.

Followed longitudinally, the Seattle patients had been enrolled during active infection. Profiling relied on immunoSEQ multiplex PCR, and the TCRdb table lists in-frame clones only, not all of them. The sample has hundreds of thousands of clones, 70% to 90% seen once. Sequenced material: peripheral blood. The sequence was collected from a man between 18 and 29 years old with COVID-19, enrolled during active disease.

The chain's CDR3 is CASSATGGRGEKLFF. The CDR3 coding sequence is TGTGCCAGCAGCGCGACAGGGGGCAGGGGGGAAAAACTGTTTTTT. This rearrangement joins TRBV5-6 to TRBJ1-4, with TRBD1 matching 10 bases. This CDR3 comprises 15 residues. Trimming removed 4 bases from V and 8 bases from J; junction bases left unmatched: 8. Germline lookup yields CDR1 SGHDT and CDR2 YYEEEE.